A selection of T cell receptor beta chains follows, all from one sample in a study of regulatory T cells in long-lasting Graves disease. From the multiplex PCR reads, TCRdb called clonotypes with MiXCR, one entry per CDR3 protein. The repertoire holds some 340,000 distinct CDR3 sequences, with roughly 24% as singletons. This specimen consisted of peripheral blood mononuclear cells (PBMCs), obtained when the disease was refractory, from a patient treated with antithyroid drugs. The source of these receptors is a middle-aged woman with Graves disease. CDR3s include the opening cysteine and the closing phenylalanine or tryptophan. Fields, in order: J gene, V gene, D gene, clone size, CDR3 protein, CDR3 DNA. A D gene is named only where the DNA matches it firmly. Expanded clones are given a class, and other clones once, few, many or no size at all.

J: TRBJ2-7
V: TRBV16
D: .
size: many
CDR3: CASSPRIRRYSYEQYF
DNA: TGTGCCAGCAGCCCCAGAATCCGAAGGTACTCCTACGAGCAGTACTTC

J: TRBJ1-2
V: TRBV10-2
D: .
size: few
CDR3: CAAGTGRNYGYTF
DNA: TGCGCCGCCGGGACGGGACGTAACTATGGCTACACCTTC

J: TRBJ1-1
V: TRBV14
D: TRBD1
size: .
CDR3: CASSQTGGYTEAFF
DNA: TGTGCCAGCAGCCAAACAGGGGGCTACACTGAAGCTTTCTTT

J: TRBJ2-1
V: TRBV10-2
D: .
size: .
CDR3: CASSEEWGHNEQFF
DNA: TGCGCCAGCAGTGAGGAGTGGGGCCACAATGAGCAGTTCTTC

J: TRBJ2-3
V: TRBV12-3/TRBV12-4
D: .
size: .
CDR3: CASSSLLGTSTQYF
DNA: TGTGCCAGCAGTTCCTTACTAGGCACGAGTACGCAGTATTTT

J: TRBJ2-4
V: TRBV7-2
D: TRBD1
size: many
CDR3: CASSRTGNIQYF
DNA: TGTGCCAGCAGCCGGACAGGGAACATTCAGTACTTC

J: TRBJ2-5
V: TRBV20-1
D: .
size: many
CDR3: CSARGNAETQYF
DNA: TGCAGTGCAAGGGGCAACGCGGAGACCCAGTACTTC

J: TRBJ2-7
V: TRBV6-1
D: TRBD1
size: many
CDR3: CASSEASRDRGLSYYEQYF
DNA: TGTGCCAGCAGTGAAGCGAGCCGGGACAGGGGGCTGTCCTACTACGAGCAGTACTTC

J: TRBJ2-1
V: TRBV2
D: .
size: few
CDR3: CASKSGSYNEQFF
DNA: TGTGCCAGCAAGAGCGGGTCCTACAATGAGCAGTTCTTC

J: TRBJ2-7
V: TRBV6-2/TRBV6-3
D: TRBD1
size: .
CDR3: CASSYSRVDRGYEQYF
DNA: TGTGCCAGCAGTTACTCGAGAGTAGACAGGGGATACGAGCAGTACTTC

J: TRBJ2-3
V: TRBV10-3
D: TRBD1
size: .
CDR3: CAISWPGTGEADTQYF
DNA: TGTGCCATCAGTTGGCCTGGGACAGGGGAGGCAGATACGCAGTATTTT

J: TRBJ2-7
V: TRBV30
D: TRBD2
size: few
CDR3: CAWTRGGPEQYF
DNA: TGTGCCTGGACTCGGGGGGGCCCAGAGCAGTACTTC

J: TRBJ1-6
V: TRBV7-8
D: .
size: few
CDR3: CASSNSQGSPLHF
DNA: TGTGCCAGCAGCAACAGCCAGGGTTCACCCCTCCACTTT

J: TRBJ1-1
V: TRBV12-3/TRBV12-4
D: .
size: many
CDR3: CASSLEGQRAFF
DNA: TGTGCCAGCAGTTTAGAGGGGCAAAGGGCTTTCTTT

J: TRBJ1-1
V: TRBV7-3
D: .
size: many
CDR3: CASSLGPANTEAFF
DNA: TGTGCCAGCAGCTTAGGGCCAGCTAACACTGAAGCTTTCTTT

J: TRBJ2-7
V: TRBV27
D: .
size: many
CDR3: CASSHRPSYEQYF
DNA: TGTGCCAGCAGTCACAGGCCTTCGTACGAGCAGTACTTC

J: TRBJ2-7
V: TRBV20-1
D: .
size: many
CDR3: CSAESDSYEQYF
DNA: TGCAGTGCTGAAAGCGACTCCTACGAGCAGTACTTC

J: TRBJ2-7
V: TRBV29-1
D: TRBD1
size: many
CDR3: CSVEGQGASYEQYF
DNA: TGCAGCGTTGAGGGTCAGGGGGCGTCGTACGAGCAGTACTTC

J: TRBJ2-6
V: TRBV3-1
D: .
size: few
CDR3: CASSRPGANVLTF
DNA: TGTGCCAGCAGCCGCCCTGGGGCCAACGTCCTGACTTTC

J: TRBJ2-4
V: TRBV10-2
D: .
size: .
CDR3: CASSVEGEGQGNIQYF
DNA: TGCGCCAGCAGTGTTGAGGGGGAGGGCCAGGGAAACATTCAGTACTTC

J: TRBJ2-7
V: TRBV2
D: .
size: many
CDR3: CASSAGYWGYEQYF
DNA: TGTGCCAGCAGTGCGGGTTACTGGGGGTACGAGCAGTACTTC

J: TRBJ2-7
V: TRBV28
D: TRBD1
size: many
CDR3: CASSPPEWDRLPSYEQYF
DNA: TGTGCCAGCAGTCCCCCGGAATGGGACAGGCTTCCCTCCTACGAGCAGTACTTC

J: TRBJ2-4
V: TRBV6-1
D: TRBD2
size: .
CDR3: CASSQAGGRMSHIQYF
DNA: TGTGCCAGCAGCCAGGCGGGCGGGAGAATGAGTCACATTCAGTACTTC